The source of this TCR beta chain is a study of blood T cells in healthy people across ages. Study-wide points: Donors of long life had a larger count of naive CD4+ cells and greater diversity than aged donors.

This CDR3 has 14 residues. V lost 4 bases to trimming and J lost 4 bases, with 16 bases between them. Germline values: CDR1 GTSNPN, CDR2 SVGIG (reference sequence). For the second PCR, which ran for about 7 to 11 cycles, a sample-barcoded 5' primer and a J-beta primer mix were used. A template-switch adaptor that had 12 random nucleotides put a tag on each cDNA molecule. Each sample provided no less than 3 million CDR3-containing paired-end reads. TCRdb processed the 5' RACE reads anew with MiXCR; each CDR3 protein has one entry. The profile covers hundreds of thousands of distinct CDR3 sequences, with under 45% appearing a single time and around 18% taken by the ten largest. A remark on this clonotype: As yet, its antigen is unknown.

The source material was blood. This chain connects TRBV30 to TRBJ2-5; D could derive from TRBD1 or TRBD2 (6 bases each). The clonotype originates from a man aged 55 to 70 in good health. The CDR3 sequence is CAWNLGGRGETQYF. As DNA, the CDR3 is TGTGCCTGGAATCTAGGGGGGAGAGGAGAGACCCAGTACTTC.